This is a list of T cell receptor beta chains from one sample in a study of T cell responses to AZD1222 COVID-19 vaccine. The table came from immunoSEQ multiplex PCR; TCRdb's copy has only in-frame clones and leaves some out. The data hold approximately 61,000 clones, with 81% observed a single time. The specimen comprised peripheral blood, sampled 28 days after the second AZD1222 dose. These TCRs come from an adult who received the AZD1222 COVID-19 vaccine. CDR3s include the opening cysteine and the closing phenylalanine or tryptophan. The D gene is left open where the match is weak. The listing skips clone size in some rows; elsewhere it reads once, few, many or a size class.

abundance: -
v_gene: TRBV7-2
j_gene: TRBJ1-2
d_gene: TRBD1
CDR3aa: CASSSGQSNYGYTF
CDR3nt: TGTGCCAGCAGCTCGGGACAGAGTAACTATGGCTACACCTTC

abundance: -
v_gene: TRBV7-8
j_gene: TRBJ2-7
d_gene: -
CDR3aa: CASSFLSYEQYF
CDR3nt: TGTGCCAGCAGCTTTCTTTCCTACGAGCAGTACTTC

abundance: -
v_gene: TRBV19
j_gene: TRBJ2-7
d_gene: -
CDR3aa: CASSAQGREQYF
CDR3nt: TGTGCCAGTAGTGCTCAGGGGCGGGAGCAGTACTTC

abundance: -
v_gene: TRBV18
j_gene: TRBJ2-3
d_gene: TRBD2
CDR3aa: CASSPSLADNTDTQYF
CDR3nt: TGTGCCAGCTCACCATCCCTAGCGGATAACACAGATACGCAGTATTTT

abundance: -
v_gene: TRBV5-4
j_gene: TRBJ2-7
d_gene: -
CDR3aa: CASGQQPSYEQYF
CDR3nt: TGTGCCAGCGGTCAACAACCCTCCTACGAGCAGTACTTC

abundance: once
v_gene: TRBV12-3/TRBV12-4
j_gene: TRBJ2-5
d_gene: -
CDR3aa: CASRPGGETQYF
CDR3nt: TGTGCCAGCAGGCCCGGCGGAGAGACCCAGTACTTC

abundance: -
v_gene: TRBV29-1
j_gene: TRBJ1-1
d_gene: -
CDR3aa: CSVEALRTDTEAFF
CDR3nt: TGCAGCGTTGAAGCTTTGAGGACGGACACTGAAGCTTTCTTT

abundance: once
v_gene: TRBV5-1
j_gene: TRBJ1-2
d_gene: -
CDR3aa: CASSYRGVVEYGYTF
CDR3nt: TGCGCCAGCAGCTATAGGGGAGTGGTGGAATATGGCTACACCTTC

abundance: -
v_gene: TRBV5-4
j_gene: TRBJ2-1
d_gene: -
CDR3aa: CASSSRDSYNEQFF
CDR3nt: TGTGCCAGCAGCTCCCGGGACTCATACAATGAGCAGTTCTTC

abundance: -
v_gene: TRBV28
j_gene: TRBJ1-5
d_gene: -
CDR3aa: CASSLNLDQPQHF
CDR3nt: TGTGCCAGCAGTTTAAATCTAGATCAGCCCCAGCATTTT

abundance: -
v_gene: TRBV7-6
j_gene: TRBJ2-7
d_gene: -
CDR3aa: CASSLGTPGSHEQYF
CDR3nt: TGTGCCAGCAGCTTGGGGACACCTGGGTCCCACGAGCAGTACTTC

abundance: -
v_gene: TRBV7-7
j_gene: TRBJ2-7
d_gene: TRBD1
CDR3aa: CASSFGTGGIYEQYF
CDR3nt: TGTGCTAGCAGCTTCGGGACAGGGGGCATCTACGAGCAGTACTTC

abundance: -
v_gene: TRBV5-4
j_gene: TRBJ1-2
d_gene: -
CDR3aa: CASSGEGNVGYGYTF
CDR3nt: TGTGCCAGCAGCGGAGAAGGGAACGTGGGCTATGGCTACACCTTC

abundance: few
v_gene: TRBV5-4
j_gene: TRBJ2-7
d_gene: -
CDR3aa: CASSRRGEQYF
CDR3nt: TGTGCCAGCAGCAGACGGGGCGAGCAGTACTTC

abundance: -
v_gene: TRBV24-1
j_gene: TRBJ2-5
d_gene: -
CDR3aa: CATSDLTETQYF
CDR3nt: TGTGCCACCAGTGATTTGACCGAGACCCAGTACTTC

abundance: -
v_gene: TRBV30
j_gene: TRBJ2-7
d_gene: -
CDR3aa: CAWSSRVGEEQYF
CDR3nt: TGTGCCTGGAGTTCACGGGTGGGGGAGGAGCAGTACTTC

abundance: -
v_gene: TRBV5-1
j_gene: TRBJ2-1
d_gene: -
CDR3aa: CASSTEGPNNEQFF
CDR3nt: TGCGCCAGCAGCACCGAGGGGCCCAACAATGAGCAGTTCTTC

abundance: -
v_gene: TRBV18
j_gene: TRBJ1-2
d_gene: -
CDR3aa: CASSKEGDYGYTF
CDR3nt: TGTGCCAGCTCAAAGGAGGGCGACTATGGCTACACCTTC

abundance: many
v_gene: TRBV4-3
j_gene: TRBJ1-5
d_gene: TRBD1
CDR3aa: CASSQDSWGTGDQPQHF
CDR3nt: TGCGCCAGCAGCCAAGATTCATGGGGGACAGGGGACCAGCCCCAGCATTTT

abundance: -
v_gene: TRBV6-7
j_gene: TRBJ1-2
d_gene: -
CDR3aa: CASTYCRGKGYGYTF
CDR3nt: TGTGCCAGCACCTATTGTAGGGGGAAGGGCTATGGCTACACCTTC

abundance: many
v_gene: TRBV2
j_gene: TRBJ1-6
d_gene: -
CDR3aa: CASSEAGMDSPLHF
CDR3nt: TGTGCCAGCAGTGAAGCAGGAATGGATTCACCCCTCCACTTT

abundance: -
v_gene: TRBV4-1
j_gene: TRBJ1-2
d_gene: -
CDR3aa: CASSLPAISAEGYTF
CDR3nt: TGCGCCAGCAGCCTGCCGGCCATCTCCGCCGAGGGCTACACCTTC

abundance: -
v_gene: TRBV5-1
j_gene: TRBJ2-1
d_gene: TRBD2
CDR3aa: CASSAGLATGNEQFF
CDR3nt: TGCGCCAGCAGCGCGGGACTAGCGACAGGAAATGAGCAGTTCTTC

abundance: -
v_gene: TRBV2
j_gene: TRBJ2-7
d_gene: TRBD2
CDR3aa: CASSLTSGSTHEQYF
CDR3nt: TGTGCCAGCAGTCTCACTAGCGGGAGTACCCACGAGCAGTACTTC

abundance: -
v_gene: TRBV2
j_gene: TRBJ1-4
d_gene: TRBD1
CDR3aa: CASSDRVTGMEKLFF
CDR3nt: TGTGCCAGCAGTGATCGCGTGACAGGGATGGAAAAACTGTTTTTT

abundance: -
v_gene: TRBV18
j_gene: TRBJ1-5
d_gene: TRBD1
CDR3aa: CASSGGQFNQPQHF
CDR3nt: TGTGCCAGCTCGGGGGGACAGTTTAATCAGCCCCAGCATTTT

abundance: -
v_gene: TRBV7-2
j_gene: TRBJ1-1
d_gene: -
CDR3aa: CASTLFTEAFF
CDR3nt: TGTGCCAGCACCCTGTTCACTGAAGCTTTCTTT

abundance: -
v_gene: TRBV9
j_gene: TRBJ2-2
d_gene: -
CDR3aa: CASSVTNTGELFF
CDR3nt: TGTGCCAGCAGCGTGACGAACACCGGGGAGCTGTTTTTT

abundance: -
v_gene: TRBV2
j_gene: TRBJ1-2
d_gene: -
CDR3aa: CATGKGLGYTF
CDR3nt: TGTGCCACGGGGAAGGGACTTGGCTACACCTTC

abundance: -
v_gene: TRBV25-1
j_gene: TRBJ2-7
d_gene: TRBD2
CDR3aa: CASSEAWTSGNTFHEQYF
CDR3nt: TGTGCCAGCAGTGAGGCGTGGACTAGCGGGAATACGTTCCACGAGCAGTACTTC

abundance: -
v_gene: TRBV6-1
j_gene: TRBJ2-2
d_gene: TRBD2
CDR3aa: CASSEANVKASGYANTGELFF
CDR3nt: TGTGCCAGCAGTGAAGCCAACGTAAAGGCTAGCGGATACGCGAACACCGGGGAGCTGTTTTTT

abundance: -
v_gene: TRBV7-9
j_gene: TRBJ2-7
d_gene: TRBD2
CDR3aa: CASSSGLAGSRQYF
CDR3nt: TGTGCTAGCAGCTCTGGGCTAGCGGGAAGTAGGCAGTACTTC

abundance: large
v_gene: TRBV6-5
j_gene: TRBJ2-1
d_gene: TRBD1
CDR3aa: CASSYRRTGEYEQFF
CDR3nt: TGTGCCAGCAGTTACAGGAGGACAGGGGAGTATGAGCAGTTCTTC

abundance: -
v_gene: TRBV28
j_gene: TRBJ2-1
d_gene: -
CDR3aa: CASTYGTRGNEQFF
CDR3nt: TGTGCCAGCACCTACGGGACCAGAGGGAATGAGCAGTTCTTC

abundance: -
v_gene: TRBV9
j_gene: TRBJ2-1
d_gene: -
CDR3aa: CASSVEAASSYNEQFF
CDR3nt: TGTGCCAGCAGCGTTGAAGCGGCATCCTCCTACAATGAGCAGTTCTTC

abundance: -
v_gene: TRBV28
j_gene: TRBJ1-5
d_gene: TRBD1
CDR3aa: CASSFEGGGQPQHF
CDR3nt: TGTGCCAGCAGTTTTGAAGGGGGCGGTCAGCCCCAGCATTTT

abundance: -
v_gene: TRBV19
j_gene: TRBJ2-7
d_gene: -
CDR3aa: CASSSRESYEQYF
CDR3nt: TGTGCCAGTAGTAGCCGGGAGTCCTACGAGCAGTACTTC

abundance: -
v_gene: TRBV10-2
j_gene: TRBJ2-1
d_gene: -
CDR3aa: CASSTSGSSYNEQFF
CDR3nt: TGCGCCAGCAGTACGTCCGGGAGCTCCTACAATGAGCAGTTCTTC

abundance: -
v_gene: TRBV18
j_gene: TRBJ1-1
d_gene: -
CDR3aa: CASSPTSSNTEAFF
CDR3nt: TGTGCCAGCTCACCAACATCCTCGAACACTGAAGCTTTCTTT

abundance: -
v_gene: TRBV4-2
j_gene: TRBJ2-1
d_gene: -
CDR3aa: CASSRIAGLSNEQFF
CDR3nt: TGTGCCAGCAGCCGTATCGCCGGACTGAGCAATGAGCAGTTCTTC

abundance: -
v_gene: TRBV27
j_gene: TRBJ2-1
d_gene: -
CDR3aa: CASTATGRFYNEQFF
CDR3nt: TGTGCCAGCACCGCAACGGGCAGATTCTACAATGAGCAGTTCTTC

abundance: -
v_gene: TRBV7-2
j_gene: TRBJ1-3
d_gene: -
CDR3aa: CASSLSYSGNTIYF
CDR3nt: TGTGCCAGCAGCTTGTCCTACTCTGGAAACACCATATATTTT

abundance: -
v_gene: TRBV28
j_gene: TRBJ2-7
d_gene: TRBD2
CDR3aa: CASSFHSGGDYEQYF
CDR3nt: TGTGCCAGCAGTTTTCATAGCGGGGGGGACTACGAGCAGTACTTC

abundance: -
v_gene: TRBV28
j_gene: TRBJ2-7
d_gene: TRBD1
CDR3aa: CASSAPGTGSYEQYF
CDR3nt: TGTGCCAGCAGCGCACCCGGGACAGGGTCCTACGAGCAGTACTTC

abundance: -
v_gene: TRBV9
j_gene: TRBJ2-3
d_gene: TRBD2
CDR3aa: CASSVGGLAGGQAPQYF
CDR3nt: TGTGCCAGCAGCGTAGGGGGCTTAGCGGGAGGGCAGGCCCCGCAGTATTTT

abundance: -
v_gene: TRBV5-4
j_gene: TRBJ2-7
d_gene: TRBD2
CDR3aa: CASSRGLAGENEQYF
CDR3nt: TGTGCCAGCAGCAGGGGACTAGCGGGAGAAAACGAGCAGTACTTC

abundance: -
v_gene: TRBV14
j_gene: TRBJ2-1
d_gene: -
CDR3aa: CASSQDPRDEQFF
CDR3nt: TGTGCCAGCAGCCAAGATCCGAGGGATGAGCAGTTCTTC

abundance: -
v_gene: TRBV29-1
j_gene: TRBJ2-2
d_gene: TRBD2
CDR3aa: CSVEVGAGGPIGELFF
CDR3nt: TGCAGCGTTGAAGTAGGGGCGGGAGGGCCGATCGGGGAGCTGTTTTTT